One sample yielded the 4 T cell receptor beta chains listed below, sequenced in a study of identical twins. TCRdb itself ran the 5' RACE reads through MiXCR, one entry per CDR3 protein. Of roughly 1.6 million distinct CDR3 sequences detected, about 31% appear once; the ten largest clones hold around 0.3%. The sequencing sample was made of cord blood. The receptors were gathered from a newborn girl in good health.

The sample holds a few counts of this clonotype. The rearrangement uses TRBV7-2 and TRBJ2-5; no clear D. Between the trimmed V and J ends, which lost 1 base and 11 bases, there was a span of 23 bases. Germline assignment: CDR1 SGHTA and CDR2 FQGNSA. The CDR3 runs to 16 residues. The CDR3 DNA sequence: TGTGCCAGCAGCTTAGTGTGGTCTGTCAACCACAATGAGCAGTACTTC. Translation: CASSLVWSVNHNEQYF. Full variable domain (missing parts from reference TRBV7-2 and TRBJ2-5): GAGVSQSPSNKVTEKGKDVELRCDPISGHTALYWYRQSLGQGLEFLIYFQGNSAPDKSGLPSDRFSAERTGGSVSTLTIQRTQQEDSAVYLCASSLVWSVNHNEQYFGPGTRLLVL.

This clonotype came up a few times. V is TRBV12-3 or TRBV12-4 and J is TRBJ2-7; no firm D call. The assigned J gene may be wrong: the sequence end matches TRBJ2-5 better. The CDR3 has 12 amino acids. The CDR3 DNA reads TGTGCCAGCAGTTCTGTGAGGGAGACCCAGTACTTC. This sequence encodes CASSSVRETQYF.

This clonotype was counted between two and nine times. The V and J genes are TRBV6-1 and TRBJ2-5; 10 bases fit TRBD2. The CDR3 loop spans 13 amino acids. CDR1 MNHNS and CDR2 SASEGT come from the germline V gene. V was clipped by 3 bases and J by 5 bases; unmatched bases: 0. CDR3 sequence: CASSETSGETQYF. The CDR3 DNA reads as TGTGCCAGCAGTGAGACTAGCGGGGAGACCCAGTACTTC.

This clonotype was detected ten times or more. The chain recombines TRBV12-3 or TRBV12-4 with TRBJ1-5; TRBD1 agrees at 9 bases. CDR3 length: 14 residues. After removal of 1 base from V and 5 bases from J, the junction contained 0 bases not matched to a gene. CDR3 in amino acids: CASSLGQGDQPQHF. The CDR3 region has the DNA TGTGCCAGCAGTTTAGGACAGGGGGATCAGCCCCAGCATTTT.